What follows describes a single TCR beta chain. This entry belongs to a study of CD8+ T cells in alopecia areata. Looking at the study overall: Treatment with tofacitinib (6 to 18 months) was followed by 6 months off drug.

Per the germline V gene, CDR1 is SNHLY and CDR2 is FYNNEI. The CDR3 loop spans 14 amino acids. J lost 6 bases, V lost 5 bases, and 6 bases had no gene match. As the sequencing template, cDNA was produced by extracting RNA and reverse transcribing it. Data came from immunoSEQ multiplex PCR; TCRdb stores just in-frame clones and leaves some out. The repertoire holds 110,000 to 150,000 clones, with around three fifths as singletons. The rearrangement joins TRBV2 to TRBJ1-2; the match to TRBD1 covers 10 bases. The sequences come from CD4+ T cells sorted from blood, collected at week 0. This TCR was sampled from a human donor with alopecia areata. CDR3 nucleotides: TGTGCCAGCAGTCCCACCGGGACAGGGGATGGCTACACCTTC. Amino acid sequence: CASSPTGTGDGYTF. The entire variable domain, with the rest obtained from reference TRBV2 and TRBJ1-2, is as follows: EPEVTQTPSHQVTQMGQEVILRCVPISNHLYFYWYRQILGQKVEFLVSFYNNEISEKSEIFDDQFSVERPDGSNFTLKIRSTKLEDSAMYFCASSPTGTGDGYTFGSGTRLTVV.